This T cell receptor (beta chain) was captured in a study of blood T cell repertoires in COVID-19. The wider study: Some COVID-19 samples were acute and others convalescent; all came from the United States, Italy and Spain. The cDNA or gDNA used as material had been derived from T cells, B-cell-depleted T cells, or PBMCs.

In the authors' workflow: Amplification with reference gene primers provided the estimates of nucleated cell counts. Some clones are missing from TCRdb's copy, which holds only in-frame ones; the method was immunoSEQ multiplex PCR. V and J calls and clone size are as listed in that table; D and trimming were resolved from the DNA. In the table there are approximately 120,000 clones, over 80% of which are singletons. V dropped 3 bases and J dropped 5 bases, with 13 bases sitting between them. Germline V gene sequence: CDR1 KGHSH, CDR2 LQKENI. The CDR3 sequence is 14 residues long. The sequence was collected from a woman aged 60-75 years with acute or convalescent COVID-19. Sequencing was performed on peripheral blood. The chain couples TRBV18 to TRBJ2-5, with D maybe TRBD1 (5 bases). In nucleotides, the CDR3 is TGTGCCAGCTCACCCCCCCAGGGCAGCGAGACCCAGTACTTC. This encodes CASSPPQGSETQYF.